The clone carrying this TCR beta chain was recorded a few times. Antigen unknown. The sample comes from a study of CD8 T cells in ankylosing spondylitis. Using its own MiXCR run on the 5' RACE reads, TCRdb lists one record per CDR3 protein. The profile shows more than 250,000 distinct CDR3 sequences, less than 10% of them singletons. Study-wide findings and caveats: Ankylosing spondylitis blood appeared to be characterized by a TCR beta motif of fewer than ten highly homologous variants.

This CDR3 spans 15 amino acids. V was pared by 5 bases and J by 4 bases, with 7 bases of the junction left unmatched. Germline V CDR1 and CDR2: SGHTA, FQGNSA. The TCR comes from a male donor with ankylosing spondylitis. V usage is TRBV7-2 and J usage is TRBJ2-1, with 8 bases lining up with TRBD2. Sequencing input: blood, either unsorted or a sorted T cell fraction (not recorded which). The CDR3, as DNA: TGTGCCAGCAGCCTCATAGCGGGACCTTACAATGAGCAGTTCTTC. Encoded protein: CASSLIAGPYNEQFF. The full variable domain, rest sourced from reference TRBV7-2 and TRBJ2-1, is GAGVSQSPSNKVTEKGKDVELRCDPISGHTALYWYRQSLGQGLEFLIYFQGNSAPDKSGLPSDRFSAERTGGSVSTLTIQRTQQEDSAVYLCASSLIAGPYNEQFFGPGTRLTVL.